The TCR beta chain described here comes from a study of T cells in Graves' hyperthyroidism and ophthalmopathy. There are a few counts of this clonotype. The investigators amplified TCR beta CDR3 regions from RNA transcripts. An initial round of RT-PCR targeting the TCR CDR3 relied on the HTBI primer set. TCRdb ran MiXCR on the multiplex PCR reads and lists one entry per CDR3 protein. The sample shows 750,000 to 900,000 distinct CDR3 sequences, over 35% of them seen only once. Trimming took off 1 base at V and 5 bases at J, with 15 bases between the two ends. Germline loops: CDR1 SGHTA, CDR2 FQGNSA. This CDR3 spans 16 amino acids.

V is TRBV7-2 and J is TRBJ1-5; perhaps TRBD1 as D (5 bases). This TCR came from a man aged 18 to 29 with Graves' hyperthyroidism. Sequenced: blood. The chain's CDR3 is CASSLDGREGYQPQHF. CDR3 nucleotide sequence: TGTGCCAGCAGCTTAGATGGGAGGGAGGGGTATCAGCCCCAGCATTTT. The full variable domain, its missing parts supplied by reference TRBV7-2 and TRBJ1-5, is GAGVSQSPSNKVTEKGKDVELRCDPISGHTALYWYRQSLGQGLEFLIYFQGNSAPDKSGLPSDRFSAERTGGSVSTLTIQRTQQEDSAVYLCASSLDGREGYQPQHFGDGTRLSIL.